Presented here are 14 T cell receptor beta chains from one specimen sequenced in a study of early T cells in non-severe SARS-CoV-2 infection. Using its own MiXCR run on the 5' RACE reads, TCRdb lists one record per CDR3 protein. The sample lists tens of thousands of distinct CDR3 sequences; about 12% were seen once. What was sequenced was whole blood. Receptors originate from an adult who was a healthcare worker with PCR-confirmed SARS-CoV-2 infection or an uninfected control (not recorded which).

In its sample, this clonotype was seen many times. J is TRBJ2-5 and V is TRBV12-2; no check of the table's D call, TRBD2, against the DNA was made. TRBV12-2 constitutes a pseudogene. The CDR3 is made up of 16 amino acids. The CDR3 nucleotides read TGTGCAAGTCGCTTCGAGAGCGGGAGGGCCGAAGAGACCCAGTACTTC. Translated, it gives CASRFESGRAEETQYF.

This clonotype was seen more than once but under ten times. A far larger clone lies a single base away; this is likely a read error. The CDR3 coding sequence is TGTGCCAGCAGCATCTCCTACGAGCAGTACTTC. As protein: CASSISYEQYF. V is TRBV11-3 and J is TRBJ2-7, with D uncertain. The CDR3 has 11 residues. Germline V lookup: CDR1 SGHNT, CDR2 YENEEA. The V end was cut by 5 bases, the J end by 0 bases, with 2 bases between.

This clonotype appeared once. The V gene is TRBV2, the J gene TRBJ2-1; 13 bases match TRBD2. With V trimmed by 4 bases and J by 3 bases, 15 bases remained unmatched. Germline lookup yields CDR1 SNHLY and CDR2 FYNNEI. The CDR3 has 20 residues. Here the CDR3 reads CASSGATTSGGAAGYNEQFF. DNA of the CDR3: TGTGCCAGCAGTGGAGCCACTACTAGCGGGGGGGCAGCTGGCTACAATGAGCAGTTCTTC. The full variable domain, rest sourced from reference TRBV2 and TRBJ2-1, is EPEVTQTPSHQVTQMGQEVILRCVPISNHLYFYWYRQILGQKVEFLVSFYNNEISEKSEIFDDQFSVERPDGSNFTLKIRSTKLEDSAMYFCASSGATTSGGAAGYNEQFFGPGTRLTVL.

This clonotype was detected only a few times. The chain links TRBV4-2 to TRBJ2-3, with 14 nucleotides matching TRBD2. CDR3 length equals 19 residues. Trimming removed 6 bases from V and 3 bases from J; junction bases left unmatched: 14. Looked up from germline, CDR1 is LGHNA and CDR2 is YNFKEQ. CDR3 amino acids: CASSRDLPGLAGVTDTQYF. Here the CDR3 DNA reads TGTGCCAGCAGTCGCGACCTTCCGGGACTAGCGGGAGTTACAGATACGCAGTATTTT.

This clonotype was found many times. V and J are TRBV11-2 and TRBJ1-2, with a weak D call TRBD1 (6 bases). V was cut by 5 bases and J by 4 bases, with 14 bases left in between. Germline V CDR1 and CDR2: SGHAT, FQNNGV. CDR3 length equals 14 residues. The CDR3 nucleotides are TGTGCCAGCAGCCCTGGGGGGGGCGGCTATGGCTACACCTTC. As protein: CASSPGGGGYGYTF.

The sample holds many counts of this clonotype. The CDR3 sequence is CASSTSGVYNEQFF. The CDR3 bases are TGTGCCAGCAGCACTAGCGGGGTCTACAATGAGCAGTTCTTC. This chain links TRBV7-9 with TRBJ2-1; 10 bases map to TRBD2. Germline lookup yields CDR1 SEHNR and CDR2 FQNEAQ (reference sequence). Trimming took 5 bases from V and 3 from J; bases not matched to a gene: 1. There are 14 residues in the CDR3.

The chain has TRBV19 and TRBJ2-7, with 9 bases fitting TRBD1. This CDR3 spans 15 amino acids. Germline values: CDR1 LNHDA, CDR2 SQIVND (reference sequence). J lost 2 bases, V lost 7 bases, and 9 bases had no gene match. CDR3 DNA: TGTGCCAGTACTCCCCCCGGGACAGGGACCTACGAGCAGTACTTC. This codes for CASTPPGTGTYEQYF.

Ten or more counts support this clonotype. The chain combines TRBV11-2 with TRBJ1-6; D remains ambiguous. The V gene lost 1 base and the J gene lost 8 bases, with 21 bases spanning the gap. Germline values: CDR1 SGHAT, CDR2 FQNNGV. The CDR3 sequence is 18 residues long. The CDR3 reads CASSLGARDPERDSPLHF. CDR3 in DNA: TGTGCCAGCAGCTTAGGAGCTCGAGACCCGGAGAGGGATTCACCCCTCCACTTT.

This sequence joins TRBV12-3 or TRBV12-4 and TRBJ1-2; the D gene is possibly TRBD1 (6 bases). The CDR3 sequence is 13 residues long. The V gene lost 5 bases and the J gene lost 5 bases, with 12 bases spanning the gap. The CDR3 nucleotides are TGTGCCAGCAGTCGGACAGAGCTGTATGGCTACACCTTC. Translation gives CASSRTELYGYTF.

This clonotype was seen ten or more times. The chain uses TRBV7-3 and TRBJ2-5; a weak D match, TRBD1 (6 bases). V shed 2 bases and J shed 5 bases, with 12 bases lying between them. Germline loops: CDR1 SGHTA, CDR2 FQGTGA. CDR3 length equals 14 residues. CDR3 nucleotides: TGTGCCAGCAGCTTATTAGGGGGTACGGAGACCCAGTACTTC. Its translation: CASSLLGGTETQYF.

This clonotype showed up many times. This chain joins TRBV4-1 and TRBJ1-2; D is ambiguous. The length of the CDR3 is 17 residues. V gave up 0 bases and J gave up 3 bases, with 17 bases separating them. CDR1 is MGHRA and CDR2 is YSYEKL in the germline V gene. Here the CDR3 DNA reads TGCGCCAGCAGCCAAGATGAAATGCAGGTCCTCTACTATGGCTACACCTTC. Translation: CASSQDEMQVLYYGYTF.

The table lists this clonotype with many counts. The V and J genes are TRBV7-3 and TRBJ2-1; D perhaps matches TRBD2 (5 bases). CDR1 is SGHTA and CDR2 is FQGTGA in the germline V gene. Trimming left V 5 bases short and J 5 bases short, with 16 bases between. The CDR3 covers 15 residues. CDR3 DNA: TGTGCCAGCAGCCCCCACCGGACTGGCAACAATGAGCAGTTCTTC. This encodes CASSPHRTGNNEQFF. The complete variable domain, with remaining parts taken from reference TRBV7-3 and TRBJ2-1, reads GAGVSQTPSNKVTEKGKYVELRCDPISGHTALYWYRQSLGQGPEFLIYFQGTGAADDSGLPNDRFFAVRPEGSVSTLKIQRTERGDSAVYLCASSPHRTGNNEQFFGPGTRLTVL.

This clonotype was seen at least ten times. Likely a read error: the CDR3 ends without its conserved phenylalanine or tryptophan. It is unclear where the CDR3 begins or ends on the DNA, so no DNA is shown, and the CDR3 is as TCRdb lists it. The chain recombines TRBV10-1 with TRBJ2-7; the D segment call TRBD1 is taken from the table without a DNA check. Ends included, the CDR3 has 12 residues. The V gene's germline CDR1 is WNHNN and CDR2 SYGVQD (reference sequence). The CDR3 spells CASSSTGGEHTS.

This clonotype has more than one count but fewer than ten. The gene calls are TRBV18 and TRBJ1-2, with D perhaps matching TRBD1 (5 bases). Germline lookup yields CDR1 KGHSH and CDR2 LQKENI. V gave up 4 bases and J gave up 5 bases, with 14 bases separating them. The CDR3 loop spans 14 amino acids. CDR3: CASSHGTSDYGYTF. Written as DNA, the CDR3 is TGTGCCAGCTCACACGGGACGTCCGATTATGGCTACACCTTC.